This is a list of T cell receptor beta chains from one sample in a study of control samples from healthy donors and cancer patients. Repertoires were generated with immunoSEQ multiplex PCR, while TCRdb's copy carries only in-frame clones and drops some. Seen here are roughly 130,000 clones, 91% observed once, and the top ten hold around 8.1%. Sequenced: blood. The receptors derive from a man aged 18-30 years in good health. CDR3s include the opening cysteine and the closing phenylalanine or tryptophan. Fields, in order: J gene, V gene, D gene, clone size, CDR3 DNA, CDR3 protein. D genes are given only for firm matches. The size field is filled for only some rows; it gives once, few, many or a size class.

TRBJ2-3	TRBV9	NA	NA	TGTGCCAGCAGCGTAGGTGGGGGCACCACAGATACGCAGTATTTT	CASSVGGGTTDTQYF
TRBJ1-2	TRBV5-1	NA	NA	TGCGCCAGCAGCTTGGGGCAGGGGTTTGGCTACACCTTC	CASSLGQGFGYTF
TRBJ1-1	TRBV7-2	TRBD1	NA	TGTGCCAGCAGCTTACGGACAGGGATTCATGGCACTGAAGCTTTCTTT	CASSLRTGIHGTEAFF
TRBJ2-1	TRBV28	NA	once	TGTGCCAGTGTTACGAGGGGGGCGCATGAGCAGTTCTTC	CASVTRGAHEQFF
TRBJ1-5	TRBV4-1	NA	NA	TGCGCCAGCAGCCTCTCCCCTCCAGAGCCCCAGCATTTT	CASSLSPPEPQHF
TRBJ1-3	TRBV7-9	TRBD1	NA	TGTGCCAGCAGCAGGACAGGGGGCGCGTTGGCTGGAAACACCATATATTTT	CASSRTGGALAGNTIYF
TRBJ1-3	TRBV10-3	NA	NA	TGTGCCATCAGTGAGCTGGACAAGGCTGGAAACACCATATATTTT	CAISELDKAGNTIYF
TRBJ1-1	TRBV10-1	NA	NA	TGCGCCAGCAGTGACCTCCCCATGAACACTGAAGCTTTCTTT	CASSDLPMNTEAFF
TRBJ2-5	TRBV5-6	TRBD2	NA	TGTGCCAGCAGCCCCGGGGGGGCTGGGGAGACCCAGTACTTC	CASSPGGAGETQYF
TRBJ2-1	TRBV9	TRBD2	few	TGTGCCAGCAGCTTCCTGCTAGCGGGGGGGAATGAGCAGTTCTTC	CASSFLLAGGNEQFF
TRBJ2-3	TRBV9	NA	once	TGTGCCAGCAGCGAACGACTAGTTCCAGATACGCAGTATTTT	CASSERLVPDTQYF
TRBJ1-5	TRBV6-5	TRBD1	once	TGTGCCAGCACCGGACAGGGTGGGAGCAATCAGCCCCAGCATTTT	CASTGQGGSNQPQHF
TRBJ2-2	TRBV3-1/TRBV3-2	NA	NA	TGTGCCAGCAGCCTTTTTTACGGGGAGCTGTTTTTT	CASSLFYGELFF
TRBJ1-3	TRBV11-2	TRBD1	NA	TGTGCCAGCAGCCACAGGGGCTCTGGAAACACCATATATTTT	CASSHRGSGNTIYF
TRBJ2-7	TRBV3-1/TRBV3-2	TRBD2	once	TGTGCCAGCAGCCAAGCCCTAATGGCGGGGGGACCCGCCAAGCAGTACTTC	CASSQALMAGGPAKQYF
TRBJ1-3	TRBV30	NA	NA	TGTGCCTGGATAGAAGGCTCTGGAAACACCATATATTTT	CAWIEGSGNTIYF
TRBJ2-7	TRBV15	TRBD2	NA	TGTGCCACCAGCAGAGTGCGGCTAGCGGGGGGGTTTTCCTACGAGCAGTACTTC	CATSRVRLAGGFSYEQYF
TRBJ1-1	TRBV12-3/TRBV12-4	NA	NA	TGTGCCAGCAGGCTTTTTGAGGGCTCTGAAGCTTTCTTT	CASRLFEGSEAFF
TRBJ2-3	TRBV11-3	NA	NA	TGTGCCAGCAGCTTAGGGGGAGTGACTAGCACAGATACGCAGTATTTT	CASSLGGVTSTDTQYF
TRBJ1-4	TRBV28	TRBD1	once	TGTGCCAGCAGAAGTGGGGACAGGGTTGGAAAACTGTTTTTT	CASRSGDRVGKLFF
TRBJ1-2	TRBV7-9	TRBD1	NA	TGTGCCAGCAGCTTGACAGGGCCGGGGGGCTACACCTTC	CASSLTGPGGYTF
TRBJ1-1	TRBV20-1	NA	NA	TGCAGTGCTAGGGGGGGAATGAGAGCTTTCTTT	CSARGGMRAFF
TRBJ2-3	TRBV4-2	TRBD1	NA	TGTGCCAGCAGCCAAGTCCGGACAGGGGGAGCCACAGATACGCAGTATTTT	CASSQVRTGGATDTQYF
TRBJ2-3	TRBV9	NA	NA	TGTGCCAGCAGCGCCCCACAGGACAGCACAGATACGCAGTATTTT	CASSAPQDSTDTQYF
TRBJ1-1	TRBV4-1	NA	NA	TGCGCCAGCAGCCAACCGGGGGGAGACCGGAATGAAGCTTTCTTT	CASSQPGGDRNEAFF
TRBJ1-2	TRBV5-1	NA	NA	TGCGCCAGCAGGGACGGCCTGGGAGGGGGCTACACCTTC	CASRDGLGGGYTF
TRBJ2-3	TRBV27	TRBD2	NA	TGTGCCAGCAGTTTCAGACTAGCGGGGGCCCTTAACACAGATACGCAGTATTTT	CASSFRLAGALNTDTQYF
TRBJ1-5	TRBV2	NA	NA	TGTGCCAGCAGGCCTGACAGCAATCAGCCCCAGCATTTT	CASRPDSNQPQHF
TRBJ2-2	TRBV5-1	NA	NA	TGCGCCAGCAGGTCTCCGGGGGATCGTCTCTGGAACACCGGGGAGCTGTTTTTT	CASRSPGDRLWNTGELFF
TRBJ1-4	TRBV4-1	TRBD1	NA	TGCGCCAGCAGCCACCCAACTATGGACAGGGAGAAAGAAAAACTGTTTTTT	CASSHPTMDREKEKLFF
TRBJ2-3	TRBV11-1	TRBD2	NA	TGTGCCAGCAGCCTAGCGGGGGGGGGAGATACGCAGTATTTT	CASSLAGGGDTQYF
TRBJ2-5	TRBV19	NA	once	TGTGCCAGTAGTATGCGGGGACAAGAGACCCAGTACTTC	CASSMRGQETQYF
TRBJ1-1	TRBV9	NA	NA	TGTGCCAGCAGCGTGAGGACACCAAACACTGAAGCTTTCTTT	CASSVRTPNTEAFF
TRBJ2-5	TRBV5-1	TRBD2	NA	TGCGCCAGCAGCTATACTAGCGGGGGTTACCAAGAGACCCAGTACTTC	CASSYTSGGYQETQYF
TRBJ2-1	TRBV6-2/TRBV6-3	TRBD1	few	TGTGCCAGCAGTTCGACAGGGGGCTCCTACAATGAGCAGTTCTTC	CASSSTGGSYNEQFF
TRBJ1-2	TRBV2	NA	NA	TGTGCCAGCAAAAACTTGGACAACAATGGCTACACCTTC	CASKNLDNNGYTF
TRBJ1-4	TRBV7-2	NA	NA	TGTGCCAGCAGCTCCGGGGCTGGGAATGAAAAACTGTTTTTT	CASSSGAGNEKLFF
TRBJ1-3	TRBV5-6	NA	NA	TGTGCCAGCAGCTCGGACTTCAGGGGTCGAGGCTCTGGAAACACCATATATTTT	CASSSDFRGRGSGNTIYF
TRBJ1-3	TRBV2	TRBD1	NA	TGTGCCAGCAGTGTTGGGACAGGTGTGGACACCATATATTTT	CASSVGTGVDTIYF
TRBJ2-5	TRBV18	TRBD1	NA	TGTGCCAGCTCACCACCGGGACAGGGGGGAGAGACCCAGTACTTC	CASSPPGQGGETQYF
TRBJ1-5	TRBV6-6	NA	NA	TGTGCCAGCCATAACAGGGTAAATCAGCCCCAGCATTTT	CASHNRVNQPQHF
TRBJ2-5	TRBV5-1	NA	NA	TGCGCCAGCAGCCACGGACAGCTACAAGAGACCCAGTACTTC	CASSHGQLQETQYF
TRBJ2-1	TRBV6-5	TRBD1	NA	TGTGCCACGGCCGGGACAGAGGCTTACGATGAGCAGTTCTTC	CATAGTEAYDEQFF
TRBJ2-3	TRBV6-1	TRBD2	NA	TGTGCCAGCAGTGATGGACTAGCGGGGGCAGATACGCAGTATTTT	CASSDGLAGADTQYF
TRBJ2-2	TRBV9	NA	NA	TGTGCCAGCAGCGTAGCAGGGGAGTTGTACACCGGGGAGCTGTTTTTT	CASSVAGELYTGELFF
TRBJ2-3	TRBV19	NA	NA	TGTGCCAGTAGTATAAGTCCTCGCACAGATACGCAGTATTTT	CASSISPRTDTQYF
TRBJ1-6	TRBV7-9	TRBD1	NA	TGTGCCACCAGGGGGCTAAGGTCACCCCTCCACTTT	CATRGLRSPLHF
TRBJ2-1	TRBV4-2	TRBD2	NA	TGTGCCAGCAGCCCGAAGGGAGCTAGCGGGGGCGTCAATGAGCAGTTCTTC	CASSPKGASGGVNEQFF
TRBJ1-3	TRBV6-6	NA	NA	TGTGCCAGCAGTTACAGGGGGGACTCTGGAAACACCATATATTTT	CASSYRGDSGNTIYF
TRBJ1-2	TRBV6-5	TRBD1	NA	TGTGCCAGTAGTATGACAGGGGTGAACTATGGCTACACCTTC	CASSMTGVNYGYTF
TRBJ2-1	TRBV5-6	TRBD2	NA	TGTGCCAGCAGCTTAGGGACTAGCGGTTACAATGAGCAGTTCTTC	CASSLGTSGYNEQFF
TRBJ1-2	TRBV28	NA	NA	TGTGCCACCGTAGCGGGGTCGGACTATGGCTACACCTTC	CATVAGSDYGYTF
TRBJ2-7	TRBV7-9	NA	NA	TGTGCCAGCAGACCGGGCCCCGGCCGCGAGCAGTACTTC	CASRPGPGREQYF
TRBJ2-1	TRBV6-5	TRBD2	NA	TGTGCCAGCAGTCCCAGCTGGGCGGGGGGCGAGCAGTTCTTC	CASSPSWAGGEQFF